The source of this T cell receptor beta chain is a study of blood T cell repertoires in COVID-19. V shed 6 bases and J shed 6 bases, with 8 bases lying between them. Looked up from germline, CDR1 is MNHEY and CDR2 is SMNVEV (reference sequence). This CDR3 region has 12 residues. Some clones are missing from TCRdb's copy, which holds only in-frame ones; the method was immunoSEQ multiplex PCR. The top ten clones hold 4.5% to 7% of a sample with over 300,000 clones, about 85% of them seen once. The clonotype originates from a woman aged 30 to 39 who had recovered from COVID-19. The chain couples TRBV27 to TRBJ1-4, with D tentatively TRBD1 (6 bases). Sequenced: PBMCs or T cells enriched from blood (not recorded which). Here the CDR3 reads CASRQGYEKLFF. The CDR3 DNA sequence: TGTGCCAGCAGGCAGGGGTATGAAAAACTGTTTTTT.